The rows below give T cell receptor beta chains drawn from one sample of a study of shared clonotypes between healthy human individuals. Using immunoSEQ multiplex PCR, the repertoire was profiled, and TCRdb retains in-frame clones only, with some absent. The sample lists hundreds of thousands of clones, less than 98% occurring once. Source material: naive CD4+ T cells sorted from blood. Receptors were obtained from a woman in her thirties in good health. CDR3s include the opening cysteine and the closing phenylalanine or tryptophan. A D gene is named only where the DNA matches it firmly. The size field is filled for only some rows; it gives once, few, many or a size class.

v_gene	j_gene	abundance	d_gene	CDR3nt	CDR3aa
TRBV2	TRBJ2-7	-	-	TGTGCCAGCAGGGGAGGGGGGTACGAGCAGTACTTC	CASRGGGYEQYF
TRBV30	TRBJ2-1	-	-	TGTGCCTGGACCACCAACAATGAGCAGTTCTTC	CAWTTNNEQFF
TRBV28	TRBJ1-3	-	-	TGTGCCAGCAGTCCGCACATCGGACCGCAATCTGGAAACACCATATATTTT	CASSPHIGPQSGNTIYF
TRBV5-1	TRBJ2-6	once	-	TGCGCCAGCAGCTTGGAGGGGGCTGGGGCCAACGTCCTGACTTTC	CASSLEGAGANVLTF
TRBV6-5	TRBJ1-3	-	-	TGTGCCAGCAGTTACTCGATACAGCACTCTGGAAACACCATATATTTT	CASSYSIQHSGNTIYF
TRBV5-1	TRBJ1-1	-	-	TGCGCCAGCAGGGATCCCGGCAGGGGGAACACTGAAGCTTTCTTT	CASRDPGRGNTEAFF
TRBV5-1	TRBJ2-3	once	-	TGCGCCAGCAGCTTGGACAGGGCCTCTGATACGCAGTATTTT	CASSLDRASDTQYF
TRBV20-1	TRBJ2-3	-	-	TGCAGTGCTAGCAGGGCAGATACGCAGTATTTT	CSASRADTQYF
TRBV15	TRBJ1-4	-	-	TGTGCCACCAGCAGAGTCAGGGATGGTAATGAAAAACTGTTTTTT	CATSRVRDGNEKLFF
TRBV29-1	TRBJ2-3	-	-	TGCAGCGTTGAGAGGCGGGTAGATACGCAGTATTTT	CSVERRVDTQYF
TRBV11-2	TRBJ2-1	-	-	TGTGCCAGCAGCTCCTCCTTTAGCCACTACAATGAGCAGTTCTTC	CASSSSFSHYNEQFF
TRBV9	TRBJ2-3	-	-	TGTGCCAGCAGCGTAGGTACCACAGATACGCAGTATTTT	CASSVGTTDTQYF
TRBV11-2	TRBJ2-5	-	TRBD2	TGTGCCAGCACTATAGGGACTACTAAAGAGACCCAGTACTTC	CASTIGTTKETQYF
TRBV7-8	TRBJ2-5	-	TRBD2	TGTGCCAGCTCCACGACTAGCGGGTACCAAGAGACCCAGTACTTC	CASSTTSGYQETQYF
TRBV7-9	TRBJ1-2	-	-	TGTGCCAGCAGCTTAAGGGCAGGGCCTTATGTTGGCTACACCTTC	CASSLRAGPYVGYTF
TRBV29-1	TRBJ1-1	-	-	TGCAGCGCCCACAGGGAAAGAGTTGAAGCTTTCTTT	CSAHRERVEAFF
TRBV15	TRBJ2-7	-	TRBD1	TGTGCCACCAGCAGGGATTGGACAGGGAGAAACGAGCAGTACTTC	CATSRDWTGRNEQYF
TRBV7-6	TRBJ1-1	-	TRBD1	TGTGCCAGCAGCTTAGGGTGGGACAGGGGAACGATGAACACTGAAGCTTTCTTT	CASSLGWDRGTMNTEAFF
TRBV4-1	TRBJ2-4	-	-	TGCGCCAGCAGCCAAGCTCCGGGGGAGTCCCTCAGGAACATTCAGTACTTC	CASSQAPGESLRNIQYF
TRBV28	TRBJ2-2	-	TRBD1	TGTGCCAGCAGTTTTACCGGGACAGGGGCGGGGGAGCTGTTTTTT	CASSFTGTGAGELFF
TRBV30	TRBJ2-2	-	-	TGTGCCTGGAGTGAGAACAGGGTCCCCGGGGAGCTGTTTTTT	CAWSENRVPGELFF
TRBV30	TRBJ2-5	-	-	TGTGCCTGGAGTTCCTTCGGAAGTAAAGAGACCCAGTACTTC	CAWSSFGSKETQYF
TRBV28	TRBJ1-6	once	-	TGTGCCAGCAGTTTACCCCTAAGCGATAATTCACCCCTCCACTTT	CASSLPLSDNSPLHF
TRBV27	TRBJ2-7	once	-	TGTGCCAGCACTATCAAACCGGGAGTCTCCTACGAGCAGTACTTC	CASTIKPGVSYEQYF
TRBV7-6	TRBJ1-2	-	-	TGTGCCAGCAGCGGGGGGCTGCGGGAGAAGCGGCATGGCTACACCTTC	CASSGGLREKRHGYTF
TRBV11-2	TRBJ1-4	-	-	TGTGCCAGCAGCCAGGTGGAAAAACTGTTTTTT	CASSQVEKLFF
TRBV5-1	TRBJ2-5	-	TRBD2	TGCGCCAGCAGCCACTTAGCGGGGGAAGAAGAGACCCAGTACTTC	CASSHLAGEEETQYF
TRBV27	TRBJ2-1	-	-	TGTGCCAGCACCCCCGGGACTGGGTACAATGAGCAGTTCTTC	CASTPGTGYNEQFF
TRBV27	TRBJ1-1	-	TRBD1	TGTGCCAGCAGCTACGGACAGGGCGTGGAAGCTTTCTTT	CASSYGQGVEAFF
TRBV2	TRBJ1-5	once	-	TGTGCCAGCAGTGAAGGCCAGGGACGGGGCAATCAGCCCCAGCATTTT	CASSEGQGRGNQPQHF
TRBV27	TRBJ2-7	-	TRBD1	TGTGCCAGCAGTTTGGACAGGGTTCCCGGCGAGCAGTACTTC	CASSLDRVPGEQYF
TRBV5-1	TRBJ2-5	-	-	TGCGCCAGCAGCTTCGGGGCCCAAGAGACCCAGTACTTC	CASSFGAQETQYF
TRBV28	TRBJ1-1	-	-	TGTGCCAGCAGGCCAACTAGGAACACTGAAGCTTTCTTT	CASRPTRNTEAFF
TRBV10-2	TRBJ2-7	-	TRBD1	TGCGCCAGCAATCCCGGACAGGTCTACGAGCAGTACTTC	CASNPGQVYEQYF
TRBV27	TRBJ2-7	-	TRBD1	TGTGCCAGCAGGGAAGGGACAGGGCTCGAGCAGTACTTC	CASREGTGLEQYF
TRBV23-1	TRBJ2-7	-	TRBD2	TGCGCCAGCAGTTCCGATAGCGGGACTACCTCCATCCTACAAGGCGAGCAGTACTTC	CASSSDSGTTSILQGEQYF
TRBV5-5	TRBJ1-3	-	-	TGTGCCCACAGACGAAACACCATATATTTT	CAHRRNTIYF
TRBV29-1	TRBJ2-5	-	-	TGCAGCGCGAGGAGGGAAGGGGAGACCCAGTACTTC	CSARREGETQYF
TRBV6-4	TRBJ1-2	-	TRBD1	TGTGCCAGCAGTGACCCGGGACAGGGACTGAAGGGCTACACCTTC	CASSDPGQGLKGYTF
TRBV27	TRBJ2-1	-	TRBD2	TGTGCCAGCAGTTTATCTCGACTAGCGGGAGTAATCCCTTACAATGAGCAGTTCTTC	CASSLSRLAGVIPYNEQFF
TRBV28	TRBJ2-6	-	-	TGTGCCAGCAGTTTCCCTAAGGGTTCTGGGGCCAACGTCCTGACTTTC	CASSFPKGSGANVLTF
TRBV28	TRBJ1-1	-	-	TGTGCCAGCGGGGCGAGGGGCTTCACTGAAGCTTTCTTT	CASGARGFTEAFF
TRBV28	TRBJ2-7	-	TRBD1	TGTGCCAGCAGCGGACAGGGCCCCTACGAGCAGTACTTC	CASSGQGPYEQYF
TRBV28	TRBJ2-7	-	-	TGTGCCAGCAGTTCCCCTCCTTACGAGCAGTACTTC	CASSSPPYEQYF
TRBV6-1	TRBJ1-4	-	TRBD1	TGTGCCAGCAGGTCCAGGGGGTCTAATGAAAAACTGTTTTTT	CASRSRGSNEKLFF
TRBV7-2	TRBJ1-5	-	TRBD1	TGTGCCAGCAGCTTGACAGGGGATCAGCCCCAGCATTTT	CASSLTGDQPQHF
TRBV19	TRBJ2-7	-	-	TGTGCCAGTAGTATCGGAGCAGACTACGAGCAGTACTTC	CASSIGADYEQYF
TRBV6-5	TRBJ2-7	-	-	TGTGCCAGCAGTCAAATATCCAGGGGAGTTTACGAGCAGTACTTC	CASSQISRGVYEQYF
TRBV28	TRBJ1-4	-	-	TGTGCCAGCAGTGAAGGTGGAGAGGGGCTTCCGGAAAAACTGTTTTTT	CASSEGGEGLPEKLFF
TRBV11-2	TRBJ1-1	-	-	TGTGCCAGCAGCTTAAGCGGTGGGGGGGCCGGCACTGAAGCTTTCTTT	CASSLSGGGAGTEAFF
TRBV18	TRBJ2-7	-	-	TGTGCCAGCTCACCACCTCTGGCCAGCGGTTACGAGCAGTACTTC	CASSPPLASGYEQYF
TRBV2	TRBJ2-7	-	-	TGTGCCAGCGGGGGGGACAGTTCAGTCCATTTC	CASGGDSSVHF
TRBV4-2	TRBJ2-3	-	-	TGTGCCAGCAGCTGGCAACCTTCGGGCGGGAACACAGATACGCAGTATTTT	CASSWQPSGGNTDTQYF
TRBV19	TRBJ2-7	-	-	TGTGCCAGTAGTATTGGGACCGTACCAGCGGTCTTC	CASSIGTVPAVF
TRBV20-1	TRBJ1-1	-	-	TGCAAAATCAATACAGGTGAAGCTTTCTTT	CKINTGEAFF
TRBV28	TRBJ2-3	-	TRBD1	TGTGCCAGCACCAAGACAGGGAGCACAGATACGCAGTATTTT	CASTKTGSTDTQYF
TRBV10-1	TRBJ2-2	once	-	TGCGCCAGCAGGGGGGGAGCGGCCGCGAACACCGGGGAGCTGTTTTTT	CASRGGAAANTGELFF
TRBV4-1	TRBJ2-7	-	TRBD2	TGCGCCAGCAGCCCATGGGGGGGGGAGGCCTACGAGCAGTACTTC	CASSPWGGEAYEQYF
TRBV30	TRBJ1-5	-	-	TGTGCCTGGAGCGGGGGAAGCAATCAGCCCCAGCATTTT	CAWSGGSNQPQHF
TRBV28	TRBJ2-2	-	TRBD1	TGTGCCAGCAGTCCCTGGACAGGGGGGAACACCGGGGAGCTGTTTTTT	CASSPWTGGNTGELFF